This T cell receptor beta chain derives from a study of shared clonotypes between healthy human individuals. Assay used: immunoSEQ multiplex PCR; TCRdb lists only in-frame clones, some missing. The sample lists around 1.1 million clones; 75% to 80% were seen once. The study's findings and limits: Of the naive CD4 clonotypes, approximately 5% were shared across several donors.

The CDR3 length is 11 residues. Trimming cost V 6 bases and J 7 bases, with 9 bases left between them. Germline V lookup: CDR1 MDHEN, CDR2 SYDVKM. Comments on this clone: Its specificity is unknown. This sample includes further DNA sequences coding for the same CDR3.

This clonotype was sampled from a man younger than 35 in good health. Some clones in this sample may be carry-over from other donors' samples. The gene calls are TRBV28 and TRBJ1-2; D uncertain. Sequenced sample: memory CD4+ T cells from PBMCs. Regarding subset: CD45RA-negative fraction. CDR3 coding DNA: TGTGCCAGCAGCCCCTCATTTGGCTACACCTTC. Protein: CASSPSFGYTF.